This T cell receptor beta chain stems from a study of blood T cell repertoires in COVID-19. Study information: In each case, the material was cDNA or gDNA derived from T cells, B-cell-depleted T cells, or PBMCs.

Across over 20 US areas, participants ranged in age from roughly 18 to 95 years. The study assigned cohorts using participant-reported clinical history. Recovery meant two consecutive negative NP/OP PCR tests, professional clearance, or resolved symptoms. The table came from immunoSEQ multiplex PCR; TCRdb's copy has only in-frame clones and leaves some out. Altogether about 130,000 clones are present, about 86% being singletons, with the ten largest covering around 2.3%. This clonotype was sampled from a woman between 50 and 59 years old who had recovered from COVID-19. Sequenced material: PBMCs or T cells enriched from blood (not recorded which).

In nucleotides, the CDR3 is TGTGCCAGCAGCCAGGGCCCGGGAAGGGGGGGGAATCAGCCCCAGCATTTT. This sequence encodes CASSQGPGRGGNQPQHF. The chain combines TRBV7-6 with TRBJ1-5, with D tentatively TRBD1 (6 bases). CDR3 size: 17 residues. CDR1 is SGHVS, CDR2 FNYEAQ, per germline. Deletions cut 5 bases from V and 4 bases from J, with 21 bases between.